The 13 T cell receptor beta chains below all came from one sample that was sequenced in a study of blood T cells in healthy people across ages. A second PCR of 7 to 11 cycles used a sample-barcoded 5' primer and a J-beta primer mix. One entry per CDR3 protein, called by TCRdb with MiXCR from the 5' RACE reads. The repertoire consists of roughly 800,000 distinct CDR3 sequences, with 55% to 75% occurring once and the leading ten covering about 20%. The material sequenced was blood. Receptors were obtained from a man aged 25-45 years in good health.

The rearrangement uses TRBV28 and TRBJ2-6, with D possibly TRBD2 on 5 matching bases. V lost 6 bases, J lost 0 bases, and 12 bases lay in between. Per the germline V gene, CDR1 is MDHEN and CDR2 is SYDVKM. The CDR3 runs 16 residues. The CDR3 loop is CASSFARGSGANVLTF. Written as DNA, the CDR3 is TGTGCCAGCAGCTTCGCCCGGGGCTCTGGGGCCAACGTCCTGACTTTC.

This clonotype was seen a handful of times. J is TRBJ2-1 and V is TRBV7-4; perhaps TRBD1 as D (6 bases). The germline gives CDR1 SGHVT, CDR2 SQSDAQ. This CDR3 comprises 15 residues. Trimming stripped 8 bases from V and 3 bases from J, with 17 bases between. CDR3 in DNA: TGTGCCAGCCCGAAGACAGGTCGGAACTACAATGAGCAGTTCTTC. Protein sequence: CASPKTGRNYNEQFF.

The chain is built from TRBV20-1 and TRBJ2-3; TRBD2 matches 7 bases. The CDR3 consists of 13 residues. Germline loops: CDR1 DFQATT, CDR2 SNEGSKA (reference sequence). The junction had 6 bases not matched to a gene; V was cut back by 5 bases and J by 4 bases. The CDR3 nucleotides read TGCAGTGCTGAAGTGGGGGGGTCAGATACGCAGTATTTT. Its translation: CSAEVGGSDTQYF.

This chain connects TRBV20-1 to TRBJ2-3; 9 nucleotides line up with TRBD1. The CDR3 contains 15 residues. The J segment lost 2 bases and the V segment lost 4 bases, leaving 7 bases of the junction unmatched. Germline-derived CDR1 and CDR2 are DFQATT and SNEGSKA (reference sequence). CDR3 amino acids: CSATPGQGVTDTQYF. The CDR3 DNA reads as TGCAGTGCTACCCCGGGACAGGGAGTCACAGATACGCAGTATTTT.

The rearrangement links TRBV20-1 to TRBJ1-2; TRBD1 matches at 7 bases. The CDR3 is 15 amino acids. Germline trimming cut 2 bases from V and 8 bases from J; bases unmatched to any gene: 14. Germline-derived CDR1 and CDR2 are DFQATT and SNEGSKA (reference sequence). CDR3 sequence (DNA): TGCAGTGCTAGATCGACAGGGTTTCTTGTAGGGGGCTACACCTTC. Translating it yields CSARSTGFLVGGYTF.

The V call is TRBV29-1, the J call TRBJ1-2, with 7 positions matching TRBD1. Trimming took 0 bases from V and 8 from J; bases not matched to a gene: 12. Per the germline V gene, CDR1 is SQVTM and CDR2 is ANQGSEA. CDR3 length equals 15 residues. The CDR3 region has the DNA TGCAGCGTTGAAGACTCTGACAGGGAGTCAAAAGGCTACACCTTC. Its protein is CSVEDSDRESKGYTF. Combining the CDR3 with reference TRBV29-1 and TRBJ1-2 gives the whole variable domain SAVISQKPSRDICQRGTSLTIQCQVDSQVTMMFWYRQQPGQSLTLIATANQGSEATYESGFVIDKFPISRPNLTFSTLTVSNMSPEDSSIYLCSVEDSDRESKGYTFGSGTRLTVV.

In this sample, this clonotype turned up many times. The chain combines TRBV12-3 or TRBV12-4 with TRBJ2-7, with D perhaps being TRBD1 or TRBD2 (5 bases each). Trimming took 4 bases from V and 1 from J, leaving 5 bases between them. The CDR3 is 12 residues long. The DNA of the CDR3 is TGTGCCAGCAGTTGGGGGTCCTACGAGCAGTACTTC. This encodes CASSWGSYEQYF.

This chain links TRBV7-2 with TRBJ1-2; no firm D call. CDR3 length equals 12 residues. Germline V gene data show CDR1 as SGHTA and CDR2 as FQGNSA. Trimming removed 9 bases from V and 2 bases from J, with 10 bases in between. CDR3 sequence: CASRDPNYGYTF. In nucleotides, the CDR3 is TGTGCCAGTCGAGACCCCAACTATGGCTACACCTTC.

This chain connects TRBV20-1 to TRBJ1-2; maybe TRBD1 (5 bases). Germline V gives CDR1 DFQATT, CDR2 SNEGSKA (reference sequence). The CDR3 covers 12 residues. Trimming took 2 bases from V and 8 from J, leaving 12 bases between them. For the CDR3, the DNA is TGCAGTGCTAGACTATGGGACGGGGGCTACACCTTC. This translates into CSARLWDGGYTF.

The gene calls are TRBV12-5 and TRBJ2-6; D possibly corresponds to TRBD2 (6 bases). Germline assignment: CDR1 LGHNT and CDR2 FRNRAP. The CDR3 contains 17 residues. The ends were cut back, 8 bases at V and 1 base at J, with 18 bases in the middle. The CDR3 is CASLYFEGGSGANVLTF. Written as DNA, the CDR3 is TGTGCTAGTCTGTATTTCGAGGGAGGATCTGGGGCCAACGTCCTGACTTTC. The entire variable domain, with the rest obtained from reference TRBV12-5 and TRBJ2-6, is as follows: DARVTQTPRHKVTEMGQEVTMRCQPILGHNTVFWYRQTMMQGLELLAYFRNRAPLDDSGMPKDRFSAEMPDATLATLKIQPSEPRDSAVYFCASLYFEGGSGANVLTFGAGSRLTVL.

This clonotype was observed a few times. The gene calls are TRBV28 and TRBJ2-4; a possible D gene is TRBD1 (5 bases). This CDR3 is built from 12 residues. From germline, CDR1 is MDHEN and CDR2 SYDVKM. V was pared by 5 bases and J by 7 bases, with 9 bases between. The CDR3 protein is CASSATVNIQYF. CDR3 DNA: TGTGCCAGCAGTGCGACAGTTAACATTCAGTACTTC.

The CDR3 loop reads CASSHRGRNEQFF. The CDR3, as DNA: TGTGCCAGCAGCCACAGGGGGCGCAATGAGCAGTTCTTC. The chain links TRBV7-8 to TRBJ2-1; the match to TRBD1 covers 9 bases. The CDR3 is made up of 13 amino acids. Germline V lookup: CDR1 SGHVS, CDR2 FQNEAQ. J lost 6 bases, V lost 5 bases, and 2 bases had no gene match.

A single count supports this clonotype. The chain joins TRBV18 to TRBJ1-2, with a possible D match to TRBD1 (5 bases). V was clipped by 2 bases and J by 7 bases, with 11 bases between them. Germline CDR1 reads KGHSH; CDR2 reads LQKENI. This CDR3 comprises 13 residues. The CDR3 loop reads CASSPETAIGYTF. CDR3 DNA sequence: TGTGCCAGCTCACCAGAGACAGCGATTGGCTACACCTTC.